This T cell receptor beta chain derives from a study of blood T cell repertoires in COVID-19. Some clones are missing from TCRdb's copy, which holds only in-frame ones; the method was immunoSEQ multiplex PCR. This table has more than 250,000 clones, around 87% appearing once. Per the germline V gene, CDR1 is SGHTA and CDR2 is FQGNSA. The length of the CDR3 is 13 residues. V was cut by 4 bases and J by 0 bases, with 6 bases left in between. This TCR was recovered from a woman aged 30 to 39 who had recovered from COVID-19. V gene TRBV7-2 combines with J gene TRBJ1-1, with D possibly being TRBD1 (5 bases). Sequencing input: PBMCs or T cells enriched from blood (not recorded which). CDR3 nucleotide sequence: TGTGCCAGCAGCTCACAGGTGAACACTGAAGCTTTCTTT. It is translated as CASSSQVNTEAFF. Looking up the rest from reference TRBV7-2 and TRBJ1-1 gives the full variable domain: GAGVSQSPSNKVTEKGKDVELRCDPISGHTALYWYRQSLGQGLEFLIYFQGNSAPDKSGLPSDRFSAERTGGSVSTLTIQRTQQEDSAVYLCASSSQVNTEAFFGQGTRLTVV.